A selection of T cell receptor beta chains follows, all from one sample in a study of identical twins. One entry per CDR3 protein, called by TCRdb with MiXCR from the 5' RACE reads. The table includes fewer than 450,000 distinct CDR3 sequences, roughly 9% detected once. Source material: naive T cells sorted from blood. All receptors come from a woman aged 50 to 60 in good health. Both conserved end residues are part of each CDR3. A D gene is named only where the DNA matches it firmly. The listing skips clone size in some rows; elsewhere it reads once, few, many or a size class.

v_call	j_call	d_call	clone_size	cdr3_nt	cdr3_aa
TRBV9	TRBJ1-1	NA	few	TGTGCCAGCAGCGCCCACCCGGTGGACACTGAAGCTTTCTTT	CASSAHPVDTEAFF
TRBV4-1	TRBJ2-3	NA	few	TGCGCCAGCAGCCAAGAGACGACCACAGATACGCAGTATTTT	CASSQETTTDTQYF
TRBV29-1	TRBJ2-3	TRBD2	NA	TGCAGCGTTGTGGGGACTAGCGGGAGGGGGCCAGATACGCAGTATTTT	CSVVGTSGRGPDTQYF
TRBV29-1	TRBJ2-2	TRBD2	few	TGCAGCGTAGCTGGGACTAGCGGGATCGGGACCGGGGAGCTGTTTTTT	CSVAGTSGIGTGELFF
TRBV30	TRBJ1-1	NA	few	TGTGCCTGGTACCAGGGAGCTTCGGAAGCTTTCTTT	CAWYQGASEAFF
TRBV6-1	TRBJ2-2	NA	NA	TGTGCCAGCAGTGTGGAGACAGGGAACACCGGGGAGCTGTTTTTT	CASSVETGNTGELFF
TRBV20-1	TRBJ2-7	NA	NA	TGCAGTGCCCCTGCCGGGGTCGCCACCTACGAGCAGTACTTC	CSAPAGVATYEQYF
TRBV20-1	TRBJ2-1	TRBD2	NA	TGCAGTGCTAGTTGGGGCGGGAGAGGGCATGAGCAGTTCTTC	CSASWGGRGHEQFF
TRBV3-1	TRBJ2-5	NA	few	TGTGCCAGCAGCCACACAACTCCCCCGGCAGAGACCCAGTACTTC	CASSHTTPPAETQYF
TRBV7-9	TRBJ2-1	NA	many	TGTGCCAGCAGCAACAATGAGCAGTTCTTC	CASSNNEQFF
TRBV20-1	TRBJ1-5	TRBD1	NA	TGCAGTGCTAGCATCGGACAGGGGTCCAATCAGCCCCAGCATTTT	CSASIGQGSNQPQHF
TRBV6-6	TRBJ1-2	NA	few	TGTGCCAGCAGTTATCAATCACCACAGACTGTTGGCTACACCTTC	CASSYQSPQTVGYTF
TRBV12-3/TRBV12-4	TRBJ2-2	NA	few	TGTGCCAGCAGTCCGGGACCCGGGGAGTTTTTT	CASSPGPGEFF
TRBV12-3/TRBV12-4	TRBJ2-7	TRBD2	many	TGTGCCAGCAGGGGACTAGCGGGAGGGACTTACGAGCAGTACTTC	CASRGLAGGTYEQYF
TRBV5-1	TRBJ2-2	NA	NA	TGCGCCAGCAGCTTTCACGGGGAGCTGTTTTTT	CASSFHGELFF
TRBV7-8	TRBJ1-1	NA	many	TGTGCCAGCAGCTTGGACAGACTGAACACTGAAGCTTTCTTT	CASSLDRLNTEAFF
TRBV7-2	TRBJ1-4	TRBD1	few	TGTGCCAGCAGCTCAGCCGGGACAGATGAAAAACTGTTTTTT	CASSSAGTDEKLFF
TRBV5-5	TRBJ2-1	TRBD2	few	TGTGCCAGCAGCTTGGCCTTCAGCGGGAGAGGGGGCTCCTACAATGAGCAGTTCTTC	CASSLAFSGRGGSYNEQFF
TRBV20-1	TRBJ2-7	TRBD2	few	TGCAGTGCTAGAGTGGGGGGGACGGGCGAGCAGTACTTC	CSARVGGTGEQYF
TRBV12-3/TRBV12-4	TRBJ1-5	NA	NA	TGTGCCAGCAGATCTTTGGGAAACTGGCATCAGCCCCAGCATTTT	CASRSLGNWHQPQHF
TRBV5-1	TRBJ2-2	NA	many	TGCGCCAGCAGCTTGCTTGAGAATACGAACACCGGGGAGCTGTTTTTT	CASSLLENTNTGELFF
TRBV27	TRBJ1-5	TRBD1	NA	TGTGCCAGCAGTACGTACAGGGGGGACAATCAGCCCCAGCATTTT	CASSTYRGDNQPQHF
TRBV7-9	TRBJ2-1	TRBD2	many	TGTGCCAGCAGGAATAGCGGGAGGGACTACAATGAGCAGTTCTTC	CASRNSGRDYNEQFF
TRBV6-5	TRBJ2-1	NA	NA	TGTGCCAGCAGTTACAGTAGCGGAGCCTACAATGAGCAGTTCTTC	CASSYSSGAYNEQFF
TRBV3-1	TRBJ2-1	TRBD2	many	TGTGCCAGCAGCCAAGAGTTAGCGGGAGCCGATGAGCAGTTCTTC	CASSQELAGADEQFF
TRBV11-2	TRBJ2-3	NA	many	TGTGCCAGCAGCTTAGGGGCAAAGGGTTCGGATACGCAGTATTTT	CASSLGAKGSDTQYF
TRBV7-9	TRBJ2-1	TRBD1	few	TGTGCCAGCAGCCAGGGACAGGGGTTTACCAATGAGCAGTTCTTC	CASSQGQGFTNEQFF
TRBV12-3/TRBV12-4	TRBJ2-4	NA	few	TGTGCCAGCAGTTTATCGGGCACGTCAAACATTCAGTACTTC	CASSLSGTSNIQYF
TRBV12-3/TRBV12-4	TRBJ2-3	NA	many	TGTGCCAGCGGACCCACAGATACGCAGTATTTT	CASGPTDTQYF
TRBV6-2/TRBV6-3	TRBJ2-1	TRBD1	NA	TGTGCCAGCAGCCATCCGGGACAGTCCTACAATGAGCAGTTCTTC	CASSHPGQSYNEQFF
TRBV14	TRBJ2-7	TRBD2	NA	TGTGCCAGCAGCCCTAGACTAGCGGGAGACACCTACGAGCAGTACTTC	CASSPRLAGDTYEQYF
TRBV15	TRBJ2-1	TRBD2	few	TGTGCCACCAGCGGCCGACTAGCGGGAGGGATAGATGAGCAGTTCTTC	CATSGRLAGGIDEQFF
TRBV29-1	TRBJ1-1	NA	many	TGCAGCGTTGAAGATCCGGGGGGGCAGTACACTGAAGCTTTCTTT	CSVEDPGGQYTEAFF
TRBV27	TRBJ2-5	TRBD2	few	TGTGCCAGCAGTCCTCGACTAGCGGGAACACAAGAGACCCAGTACTTC	CASSPRLAGTQETQYF
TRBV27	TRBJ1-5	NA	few	TGTGCCAGCAGTTTACTGCCGACTAGGGCCACCCCAAGGGGCAATCAGCCCCAGCATTTT	CASSLLPTRATPRGNQPQHF
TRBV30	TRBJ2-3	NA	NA	TGTGCCTGGGGCCTTTGGGGCACAGATACGCAGTATTTT	CAWGLWGTDTQYF
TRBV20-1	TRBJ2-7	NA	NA	TGCAGTGCTGGCCTAGGGGGTAGCGGACCCTACGAGCAGTACTTC	CSAGLGGSGPYEQYF
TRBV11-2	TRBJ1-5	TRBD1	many	TGTGCCAGCAGCCTTGGGACAGAAAATCAGCCCCAGCATTTT	CASSLGTENQPQHF
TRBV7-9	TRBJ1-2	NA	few	TGTGCCAGCAGCTCCTCGGTGGGCTCAGCTAACTATGGCTACACCTTC	CASSSSVGSANYGYTF
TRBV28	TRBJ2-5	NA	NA	TGTGCCATTCGTCCCACAGGGGAGGTGGAAGAGACCCAGTACTTC	CAIRPTGEVEETQYF
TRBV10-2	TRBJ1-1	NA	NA	TGCGCCAGCAGTGACAGGGGCACCCTGAACACTGAAGCTTTCTTT	CASSDRGTLNTEAFF
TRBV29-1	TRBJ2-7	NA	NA	TGCAGCGCCAAAGGTAGCTCCTACGAGCAGTACTTC	CSAKGSSYEQYF
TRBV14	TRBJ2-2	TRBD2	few	TGTGCCAGCAGCAAACTTAGCGGGAGGCTCACCGGGGAGCTGTTTTTT	CASSKLSGRLTGELFF
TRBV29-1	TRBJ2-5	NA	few	TGCAGCGTTGAGTTGGGGGCCCCCGAGACCCAGTACTTC	CSVELGAPETQYF
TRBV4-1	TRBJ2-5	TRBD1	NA	TGCGCCAGCAGCCTATACTGGCCGGGACAGGGATACCAAGAGACCCAGTACTTC	CASSLYWPGQGYQETQYF
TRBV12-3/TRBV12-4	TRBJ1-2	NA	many	TGTGCCAGCAGTTTAGCGCCGGGATTCGCCTATGGCTACACCTTC	CASSLAPGFAYGYTF
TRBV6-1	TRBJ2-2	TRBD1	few	TGTGCCAGCATCTTCGGGACAGCGAACACCGGGGAGCTGTTTTTT	CASIFGTANTGELFF